The present T cell receptor beta chain was sequenced within a study of STAT5B mutations in CD4+ large granular lymphocyte leukemia. Points from the study as a whole: Compared with healthy controls (2/35), patient top clones favored TRBV06 (8/27).

The CDR3 runs to 13 residues. Germline V gene lookup returns CDR1 ENHRY and CDR2 SYGVKD. Unmatched junction bases numbered 8, after V lost 10 bases and J lost 7 bases. The assay was immunoSEQ multiplex PCR, and TCRdb's table has in-frame clones only and misses some. The repertoire holds around 32,000 clones, with around 71% as singletons. Notes on this clone: Antigen specificity is unknown.

The chain joins TRBV10-3 to TRBJ1-5; 9 nucleotides match TRBD1. Specimen: CD4+ T cells from blood buffy coats. This sequence was found in a human donor in good health. CDR3 DNA: TGTGCCAGCTGGACAGGGGACGGCCAGCCCCAGCATTTT. Its translation is CASWTGDGQPQHF.